The text below deals with one T cell receptor (beta chain). The antigen is not known. The sample belongs to a study of T-cell reconstitution after alpha-beta-depleted transplantation in children. V dropped 1 base and J dropped 2 bases, with 12 bases sitting between them. The CDR3 totals 15 residues. Looked up from germline, CDR1 is DFQATT and CDR2 is SNEGSKA (reference sequence). Findings and limits, study-wide: Expanded clones from the graft, numbering several hundred, reportedly supplied alpha-beta T cells about two months after transplant. A year post-transplant, T-cell counts and diversity derived mostly from newly produced T cells.

Unique molecular identifiers were incorporated when the TCRbeta library was constructed. In TCRdb, the PCR reads were re-called with MiXCR into one record per CDR3 protein. The sample has just over 200,000 distinct CDR3 sequences, roughly 9.1% seen once. V gene TRBV20-1 combines with J gene TRBJ1-3; D may be TRBD1 (5 bases). The source is a male patient aged 2 to 10 who had a stem cell transplant for acute myeloid leukemia, so the T cells may come from the graft donor. The sample in question was PBMCs, mostly from graft donor cells, obtained 360 days after TCRalphabeta/CD19-depleted stem cell transplant. DNA for the CDR3: TGCAGTGCTAGAGGTGGGGCAGGTACTGGAAACACCATATATTTT. Translated: CSARGGAGTGNTIYF.